This paragraph covers one T cell receptor (beta chain) sequence. Antigen specificity is unknown. The sample belongs to a study of cytomegalovirus exposure and HLA in healthy donors. Study results and limitations: Because they were indistinguishable, some V segments, including TRBV6-2 and TRBV6-3, were excluded. Cytomegalovirus status was reportedly diagnosed by the classifier with high specificity and sensitivity. Overall, around 150 TCR beta chains were annotated as cytomegalovirus-associated.

Primers included in the PCR were 60 Vbeta and 13 Jbeta primers. TCRdb's copy holds only in-frame clones and misses some; the assay was immunoSEQ multiplex PCR. The table includes about 190,000 clones, around 87% detected once. Per germline, CDR1 GTSNPN and CDR2 SVGIG (reference sequence). Losses at the gene ends were 8 bases for V and 6 bases for J; bases not matched to a gene: 12. There are 14 residues in the CDR3. This clonotype originated in a boy younger than 10 in good health and CMV-seronegative. Sequencing was carried out using PBMCs. V and J are TRBV30 and TRBJ1-5, with 8 bases aligning to TRBD1. The CDR3 protein is CAVDIQGGGQPQHF. The CDR3 nucleotides are TGTGCCGTGGATATACAGGGGGGGGGTCAGCCCCAGCATTTT.